The clone carrying this TCR beta chain showed up just once. These data belong to a study of blood T cell repertoires in COVID-19. Study at large: Acute and convalescent COVID-19 specimens originated in the United States, Italy and Spain. The analysed material was cDNA or gDNA that came from T cells, B-cell-depleted T cells, or PBMCs.

The germline CDR1 and CDR2 sequences are LNHNV and YYDKDF (reference sequence). V was clipped by 5 bases and J by 4 bases; unmatched bases: 17. The CDR3 covers 18 residues. Authors' analysis steps: Amplification from reference gene primers served as the basis for estimated nucleated cell counts. Assay used: immunoSEQ multiplex PCR; TCRdb lists only in-frame clones, some missing. The DNA gave D and trimming, while V, J and clone size come from that table. The sample carries under 250,000 clones, 84% recorded once. The TCR was taken from a middle-aged woman who had recovered from COVID-19. What was sequenced was peripheral blood. This rearrangement joins TRBV15 to TRBJ1-1; 9 bases align to TRBD1. The CDR3 bases are TGTGCCACCAGCGCCCGGGACAGGGAATATTCTGCGGGCACTGAAGCTTTCTTT. This codes for CATSARDREYSAGTEAFF.